The clone carrying this TCR beta chain was detected a few times. This sample is part of a study of CD8 T cells in ankylosing spondylitis. The V gene lost 8 bases and the J gene lost 3 bases, with 13 bases spanning the gap. Germline V gives CDR1 MRHNA, CDR2 SNTAGT. The CDR3 has 14 residues. Scientists made TCR beta libraries using quantitative 5'-RACE with molecular barcodes. TCRdb re-derived calls from the 5' RACE reads in MiXCR, one entry per CDR3 protein. The data show around 150,000 distinct CDR3 sequences, 40% to 50% seen once. This chain connects TRBV6-4 to TRBJ2-2; perhaps TRBD1 as D (6 bases). The TCR comes from a male donor with ankylosing spondylitis. Sequenced: synovial fluid, either unsorted or a sorted T cell fraction (not recorded which). The CDR3 DNA follows: TGTGCCAGCTCGTCAGGGGAAGACACCGGGGAGCTGTTTTTT. It codes for CASSSGEDTGELFF.